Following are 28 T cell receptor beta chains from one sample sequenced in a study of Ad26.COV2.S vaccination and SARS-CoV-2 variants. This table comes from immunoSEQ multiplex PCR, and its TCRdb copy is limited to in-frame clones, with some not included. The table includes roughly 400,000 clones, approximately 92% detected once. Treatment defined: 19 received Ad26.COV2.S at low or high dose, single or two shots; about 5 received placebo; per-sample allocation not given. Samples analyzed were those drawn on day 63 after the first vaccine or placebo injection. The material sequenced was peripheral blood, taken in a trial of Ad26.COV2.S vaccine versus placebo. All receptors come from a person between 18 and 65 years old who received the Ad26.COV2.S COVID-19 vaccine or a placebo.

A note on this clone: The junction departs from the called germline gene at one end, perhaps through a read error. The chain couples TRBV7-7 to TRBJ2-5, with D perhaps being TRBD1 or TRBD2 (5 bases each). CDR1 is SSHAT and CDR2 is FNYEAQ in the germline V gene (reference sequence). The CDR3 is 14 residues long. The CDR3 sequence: CASSLTDGGETQYF. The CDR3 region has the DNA TGTGCTAGCAGCTTAACAGATGGGGGAGAGACCCAGTACTTC.

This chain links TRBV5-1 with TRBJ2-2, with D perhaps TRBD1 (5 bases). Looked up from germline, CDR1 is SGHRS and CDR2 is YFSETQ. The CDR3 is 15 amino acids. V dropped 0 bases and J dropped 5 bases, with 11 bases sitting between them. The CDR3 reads CASSLGGFGTGELFF. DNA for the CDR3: TGCGCCAGCAGCTTGGGGGGCTTCGGTACCGGGGAGCTGTTTTTT.

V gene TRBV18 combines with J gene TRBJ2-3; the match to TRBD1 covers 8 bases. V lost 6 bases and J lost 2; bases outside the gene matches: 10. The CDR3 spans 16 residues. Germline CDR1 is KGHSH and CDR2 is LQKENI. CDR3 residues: CASSLGWDRTTDTQYF. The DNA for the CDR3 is TGTGCCAGCTCTCTAGGGTGGGACAGGACCACAGATACGCAGTATTTT.

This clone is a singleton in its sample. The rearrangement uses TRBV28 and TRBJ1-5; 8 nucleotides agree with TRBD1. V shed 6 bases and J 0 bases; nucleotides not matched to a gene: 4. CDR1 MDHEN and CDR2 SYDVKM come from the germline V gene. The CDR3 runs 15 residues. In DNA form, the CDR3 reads TGTGCCAGCAGGGGGGACAGGCATAGCAATCAGCCCCAGCATTTT. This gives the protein CASRGDRHSNQPQHF.

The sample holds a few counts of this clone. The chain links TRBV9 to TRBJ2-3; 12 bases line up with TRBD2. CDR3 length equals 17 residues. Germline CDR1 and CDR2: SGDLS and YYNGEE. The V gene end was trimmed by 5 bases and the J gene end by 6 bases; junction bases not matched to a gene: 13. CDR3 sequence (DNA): TGTGCCAGCAGAAAACAAGACACTAGCGGGGGGCCGGATACGCAGTATTTT. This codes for CASRKQDTSGGPDTQYF.

CDR3 DNA sequence: TGTGCCAGCAGCAAAGAAGCAGGGGTAGAGACCCAGTACTTC. Protein sequence: CASSKEAGVETQYF. The chain uses TRBV21-1 and TRBJ2-5; the DNA was not used to check the table's D call, TRBD1. TRBV21-1 corresponds to a pseudogene. This CDR3 is 14 amino acids long.

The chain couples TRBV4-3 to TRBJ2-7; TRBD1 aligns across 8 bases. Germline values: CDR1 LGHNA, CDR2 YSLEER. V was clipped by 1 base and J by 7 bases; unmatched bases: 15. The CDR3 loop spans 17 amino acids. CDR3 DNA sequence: TGCGCCAGCAGCCAAGCTCAGGCCCAGGGGGCCTTAGGGGAGCAGTACTTC. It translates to CASSQAQAQGALGEQYF.

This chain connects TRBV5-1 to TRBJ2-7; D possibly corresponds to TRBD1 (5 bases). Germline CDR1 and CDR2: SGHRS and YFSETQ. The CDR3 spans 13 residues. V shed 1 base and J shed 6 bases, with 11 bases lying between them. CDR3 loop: CASSLSPRGEQYF. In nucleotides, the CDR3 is TGCGCCAGCAGCTTGTCTCCTAGGGGCGAGCAGTACTTC.

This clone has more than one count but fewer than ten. CDR3 DNA: TGTGCCACCACTATCTCCGGGGAGCTGTTTTTT. Translated: CATTISGELFF. The chain uses TRBV24-1 and TRBJ2-2; D not certain. CDR1 is KGHDR, CDR2 SFDVKD, per germline. The CDR3 contains 11 residues. V dropped 8 bases and J dropped 6 bases, with 6 bases sitting between them.

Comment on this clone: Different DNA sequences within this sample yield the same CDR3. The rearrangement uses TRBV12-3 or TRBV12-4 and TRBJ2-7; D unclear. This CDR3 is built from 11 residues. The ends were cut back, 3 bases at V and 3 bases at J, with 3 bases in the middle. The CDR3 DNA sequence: TGTGCCAGCAGTTTTGGCTACGAGCAGTACTTC. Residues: CASSFGYEQYF.

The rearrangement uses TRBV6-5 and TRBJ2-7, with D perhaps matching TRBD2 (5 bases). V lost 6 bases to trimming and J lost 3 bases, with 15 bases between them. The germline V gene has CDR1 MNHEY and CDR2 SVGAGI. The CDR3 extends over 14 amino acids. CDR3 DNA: TGTGCCAGCAGCCAGCGGAAGAGGTTCTACGAGCAGTACTTC. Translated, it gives CASSQRKRFYEQYF.

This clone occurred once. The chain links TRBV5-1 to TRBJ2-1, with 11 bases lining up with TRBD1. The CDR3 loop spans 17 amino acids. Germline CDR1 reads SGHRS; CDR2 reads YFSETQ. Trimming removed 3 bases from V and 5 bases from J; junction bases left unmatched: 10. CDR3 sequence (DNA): TGCGCCAGCAGCTGGGAGTACGGACAGGGGGCAAACAATGAGCAGTTCTTC. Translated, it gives CASSWEYGQGANNEQFF. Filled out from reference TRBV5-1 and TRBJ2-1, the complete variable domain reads KAGVTQTPRYLIKTRGQQVTLSCSPISGHRSVSWYQQTPGQGLQFLFEYFSETQRNKGNFPGRFSGRQFSNSRSEMNVSTLELGDSALYLCASSWEYGQGANNEQFFGPGTRLTVL.

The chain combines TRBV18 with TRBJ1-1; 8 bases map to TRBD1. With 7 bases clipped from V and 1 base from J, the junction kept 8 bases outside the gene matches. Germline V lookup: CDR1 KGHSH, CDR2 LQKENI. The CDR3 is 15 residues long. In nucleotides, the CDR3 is TGTGCCAGCTGTGCCAGGGGGCCGTCGAACACTGAAGCTTTCTTT. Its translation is CASCARGPSNTEAFF. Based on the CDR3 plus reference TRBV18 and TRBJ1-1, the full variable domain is NAGVMQNPRHLVRRRGQEARLRCSPMKGHSHVYWYRQLPEEGLKFMVYLQKENIIDESGMPKERFSAEFPKEGPSILRIQQVVRGDSAAYFCASCARGPSNTEAFFGQGTRLTVV.

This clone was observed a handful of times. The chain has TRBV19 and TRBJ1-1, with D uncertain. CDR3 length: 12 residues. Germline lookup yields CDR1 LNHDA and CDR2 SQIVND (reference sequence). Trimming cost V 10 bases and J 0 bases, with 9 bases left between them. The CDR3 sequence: CATREMNTEAFF. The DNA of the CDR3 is TGTGCCACCCGGGAAATGAACACTGAAGCTTTCTTT.

CDR3 sequence reads: CASSLRGGVRNEQFF. The CDR3 DNA follows: TGTGCCAGCAGCTTGAGGGGGGGTGTTAGGAATGAGCAGTTCTTC. The rearrangement links TRBV5-6 to TRBJ2-1; D is perhaps TRBD2 (7 bases). Trimming removed 1 base from V and 7 bases from J, with 15 bases in between. Germline CDR1 is SGHDT and CDR2 is YYEEEE. The CDR3 loop spans 15 amino acids.

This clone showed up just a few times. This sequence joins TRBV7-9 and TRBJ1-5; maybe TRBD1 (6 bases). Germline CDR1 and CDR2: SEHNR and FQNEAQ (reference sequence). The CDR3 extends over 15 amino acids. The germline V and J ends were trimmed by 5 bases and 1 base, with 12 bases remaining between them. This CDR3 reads CASSQSGGSNQPQHF. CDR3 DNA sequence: TGTGCCAGCAGCCAGAGTGGGGGCAGCAATCAGCCCCAGCATTTT.

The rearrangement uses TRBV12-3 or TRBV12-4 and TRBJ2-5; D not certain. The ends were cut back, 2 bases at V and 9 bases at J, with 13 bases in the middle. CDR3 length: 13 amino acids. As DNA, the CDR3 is TGTGCCAGCAGTTTACTTCGATCGGCGGCCCAGTACTTC. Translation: CASSLLRSAAQYF.

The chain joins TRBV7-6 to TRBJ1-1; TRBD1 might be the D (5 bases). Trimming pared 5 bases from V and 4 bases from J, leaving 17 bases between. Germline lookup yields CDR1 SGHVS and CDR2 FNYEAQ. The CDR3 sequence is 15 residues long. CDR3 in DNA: TGTGCCAGCAGCCCGGGGCCCTCCCCATCCACTGAAGCTTTCTTT. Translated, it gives CASSPGPSPSTEAFF. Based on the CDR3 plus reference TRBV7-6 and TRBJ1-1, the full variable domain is GAGVSQSPRYKVTKRGQDVALRCDPISGHVSLYWYRQALGQGPEFLTYFNYEAQQDKSGLPNDRFSAERPEGSISTLTIQRTEQRDSAMYRCASSPGPSPSTEAFFGQGTRLTVV.

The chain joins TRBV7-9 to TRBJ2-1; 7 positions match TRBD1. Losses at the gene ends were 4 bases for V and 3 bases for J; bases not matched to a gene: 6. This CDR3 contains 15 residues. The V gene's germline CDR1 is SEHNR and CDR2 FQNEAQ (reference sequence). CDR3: CASSSTGTDYNEQFF. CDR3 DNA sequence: TGTGCCAGCAGCTCCACCGGGACAGACTACAATGAGCAGTTCTTC.

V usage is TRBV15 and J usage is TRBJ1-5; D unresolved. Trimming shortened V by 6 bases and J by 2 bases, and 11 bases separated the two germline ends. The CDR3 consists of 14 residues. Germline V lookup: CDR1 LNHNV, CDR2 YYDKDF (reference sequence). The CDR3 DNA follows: TGTGCCACCAGTGGGGATGGAGGCAATCAGCCCCAGCATTTT. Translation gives CATSGDGGNQPQHF.

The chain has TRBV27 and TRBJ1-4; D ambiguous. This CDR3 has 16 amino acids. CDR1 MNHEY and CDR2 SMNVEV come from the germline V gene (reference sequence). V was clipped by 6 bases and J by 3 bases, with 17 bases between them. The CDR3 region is CASSQYRGFPNEKLFF. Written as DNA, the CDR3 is TGTGCCAGCAGCCAATACCGGGGTTTCCCTAATGAAAAACTGTTTTTT.

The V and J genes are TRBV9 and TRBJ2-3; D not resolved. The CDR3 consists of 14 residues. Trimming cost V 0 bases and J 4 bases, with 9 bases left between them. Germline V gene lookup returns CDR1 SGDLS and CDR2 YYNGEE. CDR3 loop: CASSVDPPPDTQYF. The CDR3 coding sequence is TGTGCCAGCAGCGTAGATCCCCCCCCAGATACGCAGTATTTT.

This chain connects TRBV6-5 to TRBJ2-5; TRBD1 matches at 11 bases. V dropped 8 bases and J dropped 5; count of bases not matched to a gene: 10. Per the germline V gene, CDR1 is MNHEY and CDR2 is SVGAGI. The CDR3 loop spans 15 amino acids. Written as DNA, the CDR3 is TGTGCCAGCCACGGGACAGGGGGAAGTGGGGAGACCCAGTACTTC. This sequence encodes CASHGTGGSGETQYF.

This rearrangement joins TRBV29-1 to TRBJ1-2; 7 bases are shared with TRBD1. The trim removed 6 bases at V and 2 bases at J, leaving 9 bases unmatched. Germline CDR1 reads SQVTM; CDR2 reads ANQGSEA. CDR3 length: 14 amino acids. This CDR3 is CSVPEKQGNYGYTF. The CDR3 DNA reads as TGCAGCGTACCCGAAAAACAGGGGAACTATGGCTACACCTTC.

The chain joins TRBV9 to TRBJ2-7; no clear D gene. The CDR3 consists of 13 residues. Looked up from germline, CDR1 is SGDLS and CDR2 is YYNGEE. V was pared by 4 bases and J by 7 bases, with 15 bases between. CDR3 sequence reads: CASSSSGWEEQYF. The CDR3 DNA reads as TGTGCCAGCAGCTCCTCGGGTTGGGAAGAGCAGTACTTC.

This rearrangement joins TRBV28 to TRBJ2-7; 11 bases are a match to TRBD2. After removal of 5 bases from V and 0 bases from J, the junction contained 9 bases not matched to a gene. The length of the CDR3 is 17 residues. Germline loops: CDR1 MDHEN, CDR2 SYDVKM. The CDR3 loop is CASSEGELAGDSYEQYF. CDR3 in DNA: TGTGCCAGCAGTGAGGGGGAACTAGCGGGGGACTCCTACGAGCAGTACTTC.

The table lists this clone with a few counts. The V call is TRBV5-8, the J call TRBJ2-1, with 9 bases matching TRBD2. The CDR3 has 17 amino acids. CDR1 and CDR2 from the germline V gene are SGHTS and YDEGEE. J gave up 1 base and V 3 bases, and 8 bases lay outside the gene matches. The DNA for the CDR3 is TGTGCCAGCAGCTATTCCCGGCTAGCGGGGTCCTACAATGAGCAGTTCTTC. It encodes CASSYSRLAGSYNEQFF.

This CDR3 reads CASSQSGAGLYEQYF. The CDR3 DNA reads as TGTGCCAGCAGCCAAAGTGGGGCGGGTTTGTACGAGCAGTACTTC. The chain is built from TRBV25-1 and TRBJ2-7, with D perhaps TRBD1 or TRBD2 (5 bases each). There are 15 residues in the CDR3. Trimming shortened V by 6 bases and J by 4 bases, and 19 bases separated the two germline ends. From germline, CDR1 is MGHDK and CDR2 SYGVNS.